This entry lists 30 T cell receptor beta chains sequenced from one sample in a study of T cells in Graves' hyperthyroidism and ophthalmopathy. Amplification of TCR beta CDR3 regions was performed using RNA transcripts as template. The HTBI primer set was used in a first-round RT-PCR of the TCR CDR3. TCRdb passed the multiplex PCR reads through MiXCR, listing each CDR3 protein once. The sample includes approximately 600,000 distinct CDR3 sequences, around 14% seen only once; the top ten take almost 6%. Input material: blood. The receptors derive from a woman younger than 45 with Graves' hyperthyroidism that later progressed to Graves' ophthalmopathy.

This chain connects TRBV20-1 to TRBJ2-1, with D perhaps matching TRBD1 (6 bases). In germline, CDR1 is DFQATT, CDR2 SNEGSKA (reference sequence). The CDR3 totals 16 residues. V dropped 0 bases and J dropped 9 bases, with 21 bases sitting between them. The CDR3 is CSARDLEGVPQSEQFF. CDR3 nucleotides: TGCAGTGCTAGAGATCTAGAGGGGGTCCCACAATCTGAGCAGTTCTTC.

This clonotype appeared many times. This chain links TRBV7-3 with TRBJ2-1; 8 bases align to TRBD2. This CDR3 spans 14 amino acids. Germline trimming cut 5 bases from V and 4 bases from J; bases unmatched to any gene: 4. Germline V CDR1 and CDR2: SGHTA, FQGTGA. The CDR3 nucleotides read TGTGCCAGCAGCAAGACTAGCGAGTACAATGAGCAGTTCTTC. Translating it yields CASSKTSEYNEQFF.

Many counts were recorded for this clonotype. The V and J genes are TRBV27 and TRBJ2-3, with a weak D call TRBD2 (6 bases). The ends were cut back, 8 bases at V and 4 bases at J, with 13 bases in the middle. The CDR3 is 13 residues long. Germline-derived CDR1 and CDR2 are MNHEY and SMNVEV (reference sequence). CDR3 region: CASSWGLSDTQYF. CDR3 nucleotides: TGTGCCAGCTCATGGGGACTTTCAGATACGCAGTATTTT.

Ten or more counts support this clonotype. The CDR3 loop is CATRSSRDRALEQYF. In nucleotides, the CDR3 is TGTGCCACCAGGAGTAGCCGGGACAGAGCCTTGGAGCAGTACTTC. The V gene is TRBV15, the J gene TRBJ2-7; 7 nucleotides match TRBD1. Per germline, CDR1 LNHNV and CDR2 YYDKDF (reference sequence). The V and J ends lost 6 bases and 7 bases, in that order; junction bases with no gene match: 15. The CDR3 has 15 residues.

This clonotype was detected many times. The chain links TRBV19 to TRBJ1-4, with 7 bases aligning to TRBD1. The CDR3 runs to 15 residues. The germline V gene encodes CDR1 LNHDA and CDR2 SQIVND (reference sequence). Trimming cost V 5 bases and J 10 bases; bases outside gene matches: 13. The CDR3 spells CASSWGTADIGKLFF. CDR3 nucleotides: TGTGCCAGTAGTTGGGGGACAGCCGATATAGGAAAACTGTTTTTT. The whole variable domain, filled in from reference TRBV19 and TRBJ1-4, reads DGGITQSPKYLFRKEGQNVTLSCEQNLNHDAMYWYRQDPGQGLRLIYYSQIVNDFQKGDIAEGYSVSREKKESFPLTVTSAQKNPTAFYLCASSWGTADIGKLFFGSGTQLSVL.

The J gene is TRBJ2-1, the V gene TRBV12-3 or TRBV12-4; TRBD2 aligns across 13 bases. V trimming: 4 bases; J trimming: 6 bases; junction bases outside the gene matches: 6. The length of the CDR3 is 16 residues. The chain's CDR3 is CASSSLLAGGGNEQFF. CDR3 coding DNA: TGTGCCAGCAGTTCCTTACTAGCGGGAGGGGGCAATGAGCAGTTCTTC.

This chain links TRBV2 with TRBJ2-3, with D unclear. Germline V gene data show CDR1 as SNHLY and CDR2 as FYNNEI. The CDR3 has 13 amino acids. The V gene lost 5 bases and the J gene lost 3 bases, with 9 bases spanning the gap. DNA of the CDR3: TGTGCCAGCAGTATCCACGGGACAGATACGCAGTATTTT. Encoded protein: CASSIHGTDTQYF. Based on the CDR3 plus reference TRBV2 and TRBJ2-3, the full variable domain is EPEVTQTPSHQVTQMGQEVILRCVPISNHLYFYWYRQILGQKVEFLVSFYNNEISEKSEIFDDQFSVERPDGSNFTLKIRSTKLEDSAMYFCASSIHGTDTQYFGPGTRLTVL.

This clonotype was seen at least ten times. The chain uses TRBV2 and TRBJ2-7, with D perhaps TRBD2 (5 bases). CDR3 size: 15 residues. Germline CDR1 and CDR2: SNHLY and FYNNEI. V gave up 7 bases and J gave up 6 bases, with 22 bases separating them. The CDR3, as DNA: TGTGCCAGCATGCTAAACCGGGAAGCCTTCTCCGAGCAGTACTTC. This sequence encodes CASMLNREAFSEQYF.

DNA of the CDR3: TGCAGCGTTGGGAGTAGTCGGAACTATGGCTACACCTTC. Its translation is CSVGSSRNYGYTF. The chain recombines TRBV29-1 with TRBJ1-2, with unresolved D. The germline V gene encodes CDR1 SQVTM and CDR2 ANQGSEA. Trimming took 4 bases from V and 2 from J, leaving 11 bases between them. This CDR3 comprises 13 residues.

This clonotype was observed many times. The V and J genes are TRBV3-1 and TRBJ2-7; D assignment may be TRBD1 or TRBD2 (5 bases each). CDR3 length: 16 residues. Trimming shortened V by 4 bases and J by 3 bases, and 19 bases separated the two germline ends. Germline V gene lookup returns CDR1 LGHDT and CDR2 YNNKEL (reference sequence). The CDR3 DNA is TGTGCCAGCAGCCCATGGGACCGCTCAGGCGGCTACGAGCAGTACTTC. Translated, it gives CASSPWDRSGGYEQYF.

In regard to this clonotype: This may be a read error: a much more frequent sequence differs by one nucleotide. Written as DNA, the CDR3 is TGTGCCATCCCCCCATTCGGAGGGTCCCAGCCCCAGCATTTT. Encoded protein: CAIPPFGGSQPQHF. The chain carries TRBV12-3 or TRBV12-4 and TRBJ1-5; D ambiguous. V was trimmed by 10 bases and J by 7 bases, leaving 20 bases between them. This CDR3 contains 14 residues.

The CDR3 DNA reads TGTGCCAGCAGTTCGGACCTCTCCCCCCAGCATTTT. As protein: CASSSDLSPQHF. The chain is built from TRBV12-3 or TRBV12-4 and TRBJ1-5; the D is unclear. The CDR3 is made up of 12 amino acids. Trimming took 4 bases from V and 10 from J, leaving 11 bases between them.

The chain combines TRBV12-3 or TRBV12-4 with TRBJ1-3; D is undetermined. This CDR3 comprises 14 residues. Trimming removed 3 bases at V and 4 bases at J, with 10 bases between. The CDR3 region is CASSFAGWGNTIYF. Written as DNA, the CDR3 is TGTGCCAGCAGTTTTGCGGGGTGGGGAAACACCATATATTTT.

This clonotype was observed at least ten times. The V call is TRBV15, the J call TRBJ1-6; a weak D match, TRBD1 (5 bases). Germline values: CDR1 LNHNV, CDR2 YYDKDF (reference sequence). V was trimmed by 1 base and J by 8 bases, leaving 9 bases between them. The CDR3 contains 14 residues. The DNA for the CDR3 is TGTGCCACCAGCAGAGTTCTGGGGGATTCACCCCTCCACTTT. Translated: CATSRVLGDSPLHF.

This clonotype was seen many times. The CDR3 region has the DNA TGTGCCAGCAGTTACTCGATGGGAGGAGGCTATGGCTACACCTTC. Encoded protein: CASSYSMGGGYGYTF. The chain combines TRBV6-5 with TRBJ1-2; D unclear. Germline values: CDR1 MNHEY, CDR2 SVGAGI. The CDR3 has 15 residues. V was pared by 0 bases and J by 4 bases, with 12 bases between.

In this sample, this clonotype turned up once. The chain links TRBV20-1 to TRBJ1-2; D ambiguous. The CDR3 is made up of 14 amino acids. Trimming pared 0 bases from V and 0 bases from J, leaving 8 bases between. Looked up from germline, CDR1 is DFQATT and CDR2 is SNEGSKA (reference sequence). The CDR3 here is CSARDNRANYGYTF. The CDR3, as DNA: TGCAGTGCTAGAGATAATAGAGCTAACTATGGCTACACCTTC.

This clonotype was detected many times. The chain has TRBV10-3 and TRBJ2-1, with TRBD1 identical over 9 bases. The ends lost 3 bases at V and 11 bases at J; junction bases unmatched: 5. Per the germline V gene, CDR1 is ENHRY and CDR2 is SYGVKD. CDR3 length equals 13 residues. CDR3 amino acids: CAISDQTGGQQFF. CDR3 nucleotides: TGTGCCATCAGTGACCAAACAGGGGGCCAGCAGTTCTTC.

This clonotype was recorded many times. The CDR3 spells CASSKGTLEGETQYF. The CDR3 coding sequence is TGTGCCAGCAGTAAGGGGACCCTCGAAGGAGAGACCCAGTACTTC. The chain combines TRBV28 with TRBJ2-5; possibly TRBD1 or TRBD2 for D (5 bases each). Trimming removed 5 bases at V and 4 bases at J, with 17 bases between. The CDR3 totals 15 residues. CDR1 and CDR2 from the germline V gene are MDHEN and SYDVKM. Full variable domain (remainder filled in from reference TRBV28 and TRBJ2-5): DVKVTQSSRYLVKRTGEKVFLECVQDMDHENMFWYRQDPGLGLRLIYFSYDVKMKEKGDIPEGYSVSREKKERFSLILESASTNQTSMYLCASSKGTLEGETQYFGPGTRLLVL.

The sample holds many counts of this clonotype. V is TRBV7-8 and J is TRBJ2-7, with 8 bases matching TRBD1. The V gene's germline CDR1 is SGHVS and CDR2 FQNEAQ. The CDR3 is made up of 15 amino acids. V trimming: 0 bases; J trimming: 3 bases; junction bases outside the gene matches: 4. CDR3 nucleotides: TGTGCCAGCAGCTTAGCAGGACAGGGCGTCTACGAGCAGTACTTC. Its protein product is CASSLAGQGVYEQYF.

This clonotype occurred many times. V gene TRBV12-3 or TRBV12-4 combines with J gene TRBJ1-5, with 9 bases identical to TRBD1. V lost 6 bases and J lost 6; bases outside the gene matches: 9. CDR3 size: 15 residues. The CDR3 is CASRRGQGLGQPQHF. DNA for the CDR3: TGTGCCAGCAGAAGGGGACAGGGTCTGGGTCAGCCCCAGCATTTT.

This clonotype has a count of ten or more. The chain joins TRBV29-1 to TRBJ2-7, with D maybe TRBD1 (7 bases). The V gene lost 5 bases and the J gene lost 2 bases, with 13 bases spanning the gap. The CDR3 spans 13 residues. Germline V gene lookup returns CDR1 SQVTM and CDR2 ANQGSEA. The CDR3 spells CSVRTGGAYEQYF. The CDR3 nucleotides read TGCAGCGTTCGGACAGGAGGGGCCTACGAGCAGTACTTC.

This clonotype was seen a handful of times. In nucleotides, the CDR3 is TGTGCCAGTAGTATGAGTCAGGGTTACAATGAGCAGTTCTTC. Translating gives CASSMSQGYNEQFF. The J gene is TRBJ2-1, the V gene TRBV19; D is perhaps TRBD1 (5 bases). This CDR3 spans 14 amino acids. Germline V lookup: CDR1 LNHDA, CDR2 SQIVND (reference sequence). V dropped 3 bases and J dropped 4 bases, with 10 bases sitting between them.

Ten or more counts support this clonotype. The chain has TRBV7-2 and TRBJ2-5; 11 nucleotides line up with TRBD2. CDR3 length equals 15 residues. The V and J ends lost 3 bases and 3 bases, in that order; junction bases with no gene match: 3. The germline V gene has CDR1 SGHTA and CDR2 FQGNSA. The CDR3 here is CASSFSGLAEETQYF. The DNA for the CDR3 is TGTGCCAGCAGCTTTTCGGGACTAGCGGAAGAGACCCAGTACTTC.

This clonotype was seen a handful of times. The chain employs TRBV3-1 and TRBJ1-5, with D maybe TRBD1 (5 bases). The CDR3 contains 13 residues. Germline CDR1 LGHDT, CDR2 YNNKEL (reference sequence). V lost 4 bases and J 10 bases, leaving 14 bases between the germline ends. The CDR3 DNA reads TGTGCCAGCAGCCTGGGACGGGAGTCACCCCAGCATTTT. It codes for CASSLGRESPQHF.

This clonotype showed up just a few times. The V gene is TRBV4-1, the J gene TRBJ1-4; D is undetermined. The CDR3 length is 17 residues. Trimming left V 0 bases short and J 7 bases short, with 18 bases between. CDR1 is MGHRA, CDR2 YSYEKL, per germline. CDR3 sequence (DNA): TGCGCCAGCAGCCAAGAGACCCCTCGGGCAGTGCTTGAAAAACTGTTTTTT. It codes for CASSQETPRAVLEKLFF.

The genes are TRBV20-1 and TRBJ2-5; 10 nucleotides align to TRBD1. After removal of 5 bases from V and 9 bases from J, the junction contained 24 bases not matched to a gene. The germline V gene encodes CDR1 DFQATT and CDR2 SNEGSKA (reference sequence). The CDR3 runs 18 residues. Here the CDR3 reads CSAGATGGARAHLGAQYF. CDR3 bases: TGCAGTGCTGGCGCGACAGGGGGCGCGAGGGCCCACCTAGGAGCCCAGTACTTC.

Ten or more counts support this clonotype. The V call is TRBV18, the J call TRBJ2-1, with a tentative D call TRBD2 (7 bases). The CDR3 is made up of 14 amino acids. Trimming took off 6 bases at V and 8 bases at J, with 17 bases between the two ends. Germline values: CDR1 KGHSH, CDR2 LQKENI. CDR3 region: CASSPRGGPDEQFF. The CDR3, as DNA: TGTGCCAGCTCCCCCAGGGGAGGGCCCGATGAGCAGTTCTTC.

This clonotype was detected a few times. The chain uses TRBV12-3 or TRBV12-4 and TRBJ1-2; the D gene is possibly TRBD1 (5 bases). With 3 bases removed from V and 4 bases from J, the gap between germline ends came to 9 bases. The CDR3 has 13 residues. CDR3 residues: CASSLGLSYGYTF. Written as DNA, the CDR3 is TGTGCCAGCAGTTTGGGGCTGAGCTATGGCTACACCTTC.

This clonotype appeared a few times. The chain is built from TRBV6-2 or TRBV6-3 and TRBJ2-5; 8 bases agree with TRBD2. The V gene's germline CDR1 is MNHEY and CDR2 SVGEGT. J gave up 0 bases and V 0 bases, and 3 bases lay outside the gene matches. This CDR3 spans 16 amino acids. This chain's CDR3 is CASSYSVSGNQETQYF. CDR3 coding DNA: TGTGCCAGCAGTTACTCTGTTAGCGGGAACCAAGAGACCCAGTACTTC.

This clonotype showed up just a few times. The rearrangement links TRBV6-1 to TRBJ1-3; D remains unclear. The germline V and J ends were trimmed by 6 bases and 8 bases, with 20 bases remaining between them. The germline V gene has CDR1 MNHNS and CDR2 SASEGT. The CDR3 covers 15 residues. The CDR3 nucleotides read TGTGCCAGCAGGTCCAACGGGGTAGCCCAGGACACCATATATTTT. Translating it yields CASRSNGVAQDTIYF.